A selection of T cell receptor beta chains follows, all from one sample in a study of early T cells in non-severe SARS-CoV-2 infection. TCRdb reprocessed the 5' RACE reads with MiXCR, giving one entry per CDR3 protein. The sample lists several thousand distinct CDR3 sequences, under 5.5% occurring once. The sample taken for sequencing was whole blood. These receptors came from an adult who was a healthcare worker with PCR-confirmed SARS-CoV-2 infection or an uninfected control (not recorded which). Each CDR3 is given without its conserved first and last residue.

J gene	V gene	CDR3 protein
TRBJ2-5	TRBV10-1	ASSDPGSGEETQY
TRBJ2-3	TRBV4-2	ASSQADTQY
TRBJ2-2	TRBV19	ASSITGVGGELF
TRBJ2-1	TRBV12-3/TRBV12-4	AYQVGGEQF
TRBJ2-1	TRBV7-2	ASSLTLAEQF
TRBJ2-5	TRBV5-1	ASSKTGTSLLETQY
TRBJ2-1	TRBV2	ASSDARSVDEQF
TRBJ2-2	TRBV7-2	ASSPRLAGGPTGELF
TRBJ2-1	TRBV20-1	SASTYTGGGNEQF
TRBJ2-1	TRBV5-3	ARSLARDRGYNEQF
TRBJ1-2	TRBV19	ASTMRGQGYGYT
TRBJ2-5	TRBV6-2/TRBV6-3	ASSYKEMRTQY
TRBJ1-2	TRBV14	ASSQDQYYGYT
TRBJ1-1	TRBV29-1	SAAGQAGTEAF
TRBJ2-1	TRBV25-1	ASSFPSGTGNEQF